Following are 29 T cell receptor beta chains from one sample sequenced in a study of T cell repertoires in cytomegalovirus infection. For these receptors, no antigen is known. TCRdb re-analysed the reads in MiXCR, keeping a single row per CDR3 protein. Of a few hundred thousand distinct CDR3 sequences listed, approximately 22% are singletons. Specimen: cultured PBMCs, collected from culture after CMV antigen stimulation. All receptors derive from a human donor in good health (CMV status not recorded). Some clones in this sample may be carry-over from other donors' samples.

Only a few counts were recorded for this clonotype. The chain joins TRBV12-3 or TRBV12-4 to TRBJ2-5, with D maybe TRBD1 (6 bases). The CDR3 totals 13 residues. V dropped 8 bases and J dropped 7 bases, with 17 bases sitting between them. The CDR3 protein is CASRDTRGGTQYF. The DNA for the CDR3 is TGTGCCAGCCGGGACACCCGAGGAGGGACCCAGTACTTC.

Only a few counts were recorded for this clonotype. The chain couples TRBV4-3 to TRBJ2-3, with 7 bases lining up with TRBD2. The CDR3 sequence is 13 residues long. Germline V gene data show CDR1 as LGHNA and CDR2 as YSLEER. Unmatched junction bases numbered 2, after V lost 0 bases and J lost 8 bases. The CDR3 DNA sequence: TGCGCCAGCAGCCAAGAGGGCGGGAGTACGCAGTATTTT. Translated, it gives CASSQEGGSTQYF.

This clonotype was recorded a few times. The rearrangement links TRBV4-3 to TRBJ2-2; D is possibly TRBD1 (6 bases). The CDR3 is made up of 16 amino acids. Germline V CDR1 and CDR2: LGHNA, YSLEER. V was shortened by 2 bases and J by 4 bases, with 14 bases between the two germline ends. The CDR3 sequence is CASSQLDRSGTGELFF. In DNA, the CDR3 is TGCGCCAGCAGCCAACTTGACAGGTCGGGCACCGGGGAGCTGTTTTTT.

The rearrangement joins TRBV6-6 to TRBJ2-7, with TRBD1 matching 11 bases. CDR1 and CDR2 from the germline V gene are MNHNY and SVGAGI (reference sequence). The CDR3 has 14 residues. Losses at the gene ends were 6 bases for V and 6 bases for J; bases not matched to a gene: 7. The CDR3 DNA follows: TGTGCCAGCAGCAAGACCGGGACAGGGGGCGAGCAGTACTTC. Protein product: CASSKTGTGGEQYF.

This clonotype was seen a few times. This chain joins TRBV7-2 and TRBJ1-4; 8 bases fit TRBD1. Germline-derived CDR1 and CDR2 are SGHTA and FQGNSA. This CDR3 comprises 16 residues. Trimming removed 3 bases from V and 4 bases from J; junction bases left unmatched: 7. In DNA, the CDR3 is TGTGCCAGCAGCTTCGGACAGGGCGTGGGTAATGAAAAACTGTTTTTT. Protein: CASSFGQGVGNEKLFF.

This clonotype has just a few counts. The V and J genes are TRBV12-3 or TRBV12-4 and TRBJ2-6, with TRBD1 matching 11 bases. The V gene end was trimmed by 6 bases and the J gene end by 2 bases; junction bases not matched to a gene: 6. The CDR3 has 17 amino acids. CDR3 residues: CASSWDRGGTGANVLTF. The CDR3 DNA reads as TGTGCCAGCAGCTGGGACAGGGGGGGTACTGGGGCCAACGTCCTGACTTTC.

The rearrangement uses TRBV4-3 and TRBJ2-1, with 9 positions matching TRBD2. CDR1 LGHNA and CDR2 YSLEER come from the germline V gene. The CDR3 spans 18 residues. V lost 0 bases, J lost 5 bases, and 11 bases stayed unmatched. This CDR3 reads CASSQDGFSGSPNNEQFF. The CDR3 coding sequence is TGCGCCAGCAGCCAAGATGGTTTTAGCGGGAGCCCTAACAATGAGCAGTTCTTC.

The chain links TRBV12-5 to TRBJ2-6; D uncertain. Germline loops: CDR1 LGHNT, CDR2 FRNRAP. This CDR3 spans 13 amino acids. Trimming shortened V by 7 bases and J by 0 bases, and 4 bases separated the two germline ends. The CDR3 sequence is CASAASGANVLTF. The CDR3 nucleotides are TGTGCTAGTGCCGCCTCTGGGGCCAACGTCCTGACTTTC. Full variable domain (remainder filled in from reference TRBV12-5 and TRBJ2-6): DARVTQTPRHKVTEMGQEVTMRCQPILGHNTVFWYRQTMMQGLELLAYFRNRAPLDDSGMPKDRFSAEMPDATLATLKIQPSEPRDSAVYFCASAASGANVLTFGAGSRLTVL.

This clonotype was observed many times. The rearrangement joins TRBV7-2 to TRBJ1-2, with D unclear. The germline V gene has CDR1 SGHTA and CDR2 FQGNSA. V was clipped by 5 bases and J by 8 bases, with 12 bases between them. The CDR3 extends over 12 amino acids. The CDR3 DNA is TGTGCCAGCAGCGGGAGGGCGAGCGGCTACACCTTC. It yields the protein CASSGRASGYTF.

This clonotype came up many times. This rearrangement joins TRBV7-2 to TRBJ1-1, with D hard to call. V was pared by 2 bases and J by 3 bases, with 10 bases between. Germline V gives CDR1 SGHTA, CDR2 FQGNSA. The CDR3 runs 14 residues. The CDR3 DNA follows: TGTGCCAGCAGCTTACGGGGAGCGTACACTGAAGCTTTCTTT. Its translation is CASSLRGAYTEAFF.

The chain employs TRBV2 and TRBJ2-1; a possible D gene is TRBD2 (5 bases). Germline CDR1 and CDR2: SNHLY and FYNNEI. Trimming shortened V by 4 bases and J by 0 bases, and 16 bases separated the two germline ends. There are 17 residues in the CDR3. CDR3 bases: TGTGCCAGCAGTGCATTATCCGGGGTACTCTCCTACAATGAGCAGTTCTTC. Translated, it gives CASSALSGVLSYNEQFF.

The gene calls are TRBV28 and TRBJ2-1; maybe TRBD2 (6 bases). V was clipped by 6 bases and J by 7 bases, with 22 bases between them. Germline CDR1 and CDR2: MDHEN and SYDVKM. The CDR3 contains 16 residues. In nucleotides, the CDR3 is TGTGCCAGCAGCCTAAGGTCCTACAGCGGGCCGAATGAGCAGTTCTTC. Its protein is CASSLRSYSGPNEQFF.

The gene calls are TRBV7-6 and TRBJ2-3, with TRBD2 matching over 14 bases. The ends lost 4 bases at V and 0 bases at J; junction bases unmatched: 15. This CDR3 contains 21 residues. Per germline, CDR1 SGHVS and CDR2 FNYEAQ. The CDR3 DNA follows: TGTGCCAGCAGCTCCGGACTAGCGGGAGGCCTTATTATACCTAGCACAGATACGCAGTATTTT. As protein: CASSSGLAGGLIIPSTDTQYF.

This clonotype was observed a handful of times. The chain combines TRBV20-1 with TRBJ1-1; 8 positions agree with TRBD1. The CDR3 runs 14 residues. V shed 3 bases, J shed 3 bases, and the junction held 6 bases outside the gene matches. Looked up from germline, CDR1 is DFQATT and CDR2 is SNEGSKA (reference sequence). CDR3: CSARTGVWDTEAFF. CDR3 bases: TGCAGTGCTAGGACAGGGGTTTGGGACACTGAAGCTTTCTTT.

The chain combines TRBV6-5 with TRBJ1-2; TRBD1 aligns across 7 bases. V shed 11 bases and J 4 bases; nucleotides not matched to a gene: 4. The CDR3 length is 11 residues. Germline assignment: CDR1 MNHEY and CDR2 SVGAGI. The CDR3 sequence is CAARQGYGYTF. As DNA, the CDR3 is TGTGCCGCAAGACAGGGCTATGGCTACACCTTC.

This clonotype was recorded at least ten times. The rearrangement links TRBV12-3 or TRBV12-4 to TRBJ2-1; 14 positions agree with TRBD2. The CDR3 has 16 residues. Germline trimming cut 6 bases from V and 7 bases from J; bases unmatched to any gene: 8. CDR3 bases: TGTGCCAGCAGAGTATCCGGGACTAGCGGGAGTAATGAGCAGTTCTTC. As protein: CASRVSGTSGSNEQFF.

This clonotype has at least ten counts. CDR3 bases: TGTGCCAGCAGCTTAGATCGTCAGGGGGCTTGGGAGACCCAGTACTTC. This sequence encodes CASSLDRQGAWETQYF. The chain employs TRBV7-8 and TRBJ2-5; 8 nucleotides agree with TRBD1. The CDR3 has 16 amino acids. V trimming: 1 base; J trimming: 5 bases; junction bases outside the gene matches: 9. CDR1 and CDR2 from the germline V gene are SGHVS and FQNEAQ.

This chain uses TRBV11-3 with TRBJ2-1, with a tentative D call TRBD2 (5 bases). Germline V gene sequence: CDR1 SGHNT, CDR2 YENEEA. Trimming removed 6 bases at V and 4 bases at J, with 16 bases between. This CDR3 spans 15 amino acids. In DNA, the CDR3 is TGTGCCAGCAGTCAAAGGAAAGCGGCGTACAATGAGCAGTTCTTC. Protein sequence: CASSQRKAAYNEQFF.

This clonotype was picked up a small number of times. This chain uses TRBV20-1 with TRBJ2-5; 9 nucleotides match TRBD2. Trimming removed 1 base from V and 2 bases from J; junction bases left unmatched: 2. Germline values: CDR1 DFQATT, CDR2 SNEGSKA (reference sequence). The CDR3 covers 14 residues. In DNA form, the CDR3 reads TGCAGTGCTAGAGTAGCGGGAGTACAAGAGACCCAGTACTTC. Amino acid sequence: CSARVAGVQETQYF.

The rearrangement joins TRBV2 to TRBJ2-1; TRBD1 aligns across 7 bases. Germline V gives CDR1 SNHLY, CDR2 FYNNEI. The length of the CDR3 is 14 residues. V lost 3 bases to trimming and J lost 7 bases; unmatched junction nucleotides: 6. CDR3 in DNA: TGTGCCAGCAGTGATAGAGGGGGCAGGAATGAGCAGTTCTTC. Its translation is CASSDRGGRNEQFF.

J is TRBJ2-7 and V is TRBV27; 10 nucleotides agree with TRBD2. The CDR3 extends over 13 amino acids. The J segment lost 7 bases and the V segment lost 5 bases, leaving 5 bases of the junction unmatched. Germline CDR1 reads MNHEY; CDR2 reads SMNVEV (reference sequence). CDR3 loop: CASSRTSGREQYF. CDR3 nucleotide sequence: TGTGCCAGCAGTCGGACTAGCGGACGGGAGCAGTACTTC.

This chain links TRBV27 with TRBJ1-4; tentative D call: TRBD1 (5 bases). Per the germline V gene, CDR1 is MNHEY and CDR2 is SMNVEV (reference sequence). The length of the CDR3 is 14 residues. The V end lost 2 bases, the J end lost 4 bases, and 8 bases lay between the germline ends. The CDR3 spells CASSLMGVNEKLFF. The CDR3 DNA follows: TGTGCCAGCAGTTTAATGGGGGTTAATGAAAAACTGTTTTTT.

This clonotype was seen repeatedly, ten times or more. The CDR3 end shows no conserved phenylalanine or tryptophan, and so a read error is likely. The DNA is left out, because the CDR3 cannot be placed on it with certainty; the CDR3 is given as TCRdb lists it. This rearrangement joins TRBV11-2 to TRBJ2-7; the table calls TRBD1, which could not be checked here. The CDR3 spans 11 amino acids, including both terminal residues. In germline, CDR1 is SGHAT, CDR2 FQNNGV. The CDR3: CASSSGQGVNL.

The chain carries TRBV12-3 or TRBV12-4 and TRBJ1-2, with D possibly TRBD1 on 5 matching bases. This CDR3 spans 15 amino acids. The V gene lost 3 bases and the J gene lost 1 base, with 12 bases spanning the gap. Here the CDR3 reads CASSFSGRDNYGYTF. CDR3 sequence (DNA): TGTGCCAGCAGTTTCTCAGGGCGGGATAACTATGGCTACACCTTC.

The J gene is TRBJ1-1, the V gene TRBV7-9; TRBD1 is a possible D gene (5 bases). Germline CDR1 SEHNR, CDR2 FQNEAQ (reference sequence). Deletions cut 6 bases from V and 3 bases from J, with 8 bases between. The CDR3 spans 12 residues. CDR3 loop: CASRSTDTEAFF. In DNA form, the CDR3 reads TGTGCCAGCAGGTCGACAGACACTGAAGCTTTCTTT.

The sample holds many counts of this clonotype. The chain recombines TRBV11-2 with TRBJ2-3, with 7 bases aligning to TRBD1. This CDR3 spans 15 amino acids. V trimming: 5 bases; J trimming: 2 bases; junction bases outside the gene matches: 7. In germline, CDR1 is SGHAT, CDR2 FQNNGV. The DNA for the CDR3 is TGTGCCAGCAGCCAAGGGGGCTTCTACACAGATACGCAGTATTTT. Its protein product is CASSQGGFYTDTQYF.

This clonotype appeared many times. The chain employs TRBV7-2 and TRBJ2-3, with 9 bases matching TRBD2. After removal of 6 bases from V and 3 bases from J, the junction contained 7 bases not matched to a gene. CDR1 is SGHTA, CDR2 FQGNSA, per germline. The CDR3 consists of 15 residues. The CDR3 nucleotides are TGTGCCAGCAGTCCAAGCGGGAGGTGGACAGATACGCAGTATTTT. This codes for CASSPSGRWTDTQYF. Full variable domain (outside the CDR3, taken from reference TRBV7-2 and TRBJ2-3): GAGVSQSPSNKVTEKGKDVELRCDPISGHTALYWYRQSLGQGLEFLIYFQGNSAPDKSGLPSDRFSAERTGGSVSTLTIQRTQQEDSAVYLCASSPSGRWTDTQYFGPGTRLTVL.

This chain links TRBV28 with TRBJ2-7, with TRBD1 matching over 9 bases. The J segment lost 4 bases and the V segment lost 6 bases, leaving 16 bases of the junction unmatched. CDR1 MDHEN and CDR2 SYDVKM come from the germline V gene. The CDR3 length is 17 residues. The CDR3 sequence: CASSPRVVGTGRYEQYF. The CDR3 DNA follows: TGTGCCAGCAGCCCTAGAGTCGTCGGGACAGGGAGGTACGAGCAGTACTTC. Full variable domain (rest looked up from reference TRBV28 and TRBJ2-7): DVKVTQSSRYLVKRTGEKVFLECVQDMDHENMFWYRQDPGLGLRLIYFSYDVKMKEKGDIPEGYSVSREKKERFSLILESASTNQTSMYLCASSPRVVGTGRYEQYFGPGTRLTVT.

This clonotype occurred a few times. The chain is built from TRBV7-9 and TRBJ2-5; D ambiguous. CDR3 length: 17 residues. The germline CDR1 and CDR2 sequences are SEHNR and FQNEAQ (reference sequence). V was pared by 2 bases and J by 4 bases, with 20 bases between. DNA of the CDR3: TGTGCCAGCAGCTTACGGAAGGTTTCCACCATAGGAGAGACCCAGTACTTC. Translating it yields CASSLRKVSTIGETQYF.